Reported below is one T cell receptor beta chain. This entry is derived from a study of blood T cell repertoires in COVID-19. Turning to the study itself: The samples span acute and convalescent COVID-19 from the United States, Italy and Spain.

The authors' processing: From reference gene primer amplification, estimates of nucleated cell counts were derived. TCRdb's table, derived via immunoSEQ multiplex PCR, lists solely in-frame clones and lacks some. V and J calls plus clone size are reproduced from that table; the DNA served to infer D and trimming. The sample contains approximately 220,000 clones, about 86% of which appear only once. Germline assignment: CDR1 SGHNT and CDR2 YYREEE (reference sequence). V was pared by 3 bases and J by 0 bases, with 13 bases between. The CDR3 loop spans 16 amino acids. In terms of age and location, participants ranged from roughly 18 to 95 years and lived in about 25 US areas.

Sequencing was carried out using PBMCs or T cells enriched from blood (not recorded which). The chain links TRBV5-4 to TRBJ2-1; D gene unclear. The sequence was obtained from a woman aged 40-49 years with acute COVID-19. As DNA, the CDR3 is TGTGCCAGCAGCTCCGCCCTAGGTAGCTCCTACAATGAGCAGTTCTTC. It specifies CASSSALGSSYNEQFF.